This section outlines one TCR beta chain sequence together with its context. This clone was counted between two and nine times. No antigen is known for it. No quality values exist for individual bases; no much larger clone is one base distant. Library preparation was by the immunoSEQ multiplex PCR assay. A mixture of 60 forward primers for TCR Vbeta segments and 13 reverse primers for TCR Jbeta segments was used in the multiplex PCR. Amplification of the CDR3 region of rearranged TCR beta genes was performed with a multiplex PCR assay on genomic DNA. The amplified TCR beta libraries were sequenced on the Illumina HiSeq System as 87-base-pair reads. Regarding the original processing steps: A later analysis tallied 75 million to 85 million unique TCR beta chains across the 650 to 750 repertoires, and some 10 million of those chains were shared by two or more donors. Raw reads were error-corrected and collapsed into unique sequences with a nearest-neighbor algorithm that merged closely related sequences to remove PCR and sequencing errors. V, D and J gene segments were assigned by aligning CDR3 sequences to IMGT reference sequences. For a sequence to be retained, a match of at least six nucleotides was required to both a V gene segment and a J gene segment. Rearrangements were classified as productive when the CDR3 lacked stop codons and remained in frame with V and J, and all other rearrangements were classified as non-productive. CDR3 was defined according to IMGT convention as the region running from the second conserved V-encoded cysteine to the conserved J-encoded phenylalanine. In an earlier analysis of 587 of the donors, sequences lacking an unambiguous match to a single V gene segment were excluded. In an earlier analysis of some 590 of the donors, V segments were called functional above 56.7% productive rearrangements and were called segregating when the between-donor standard deviation exceeded 5%. A statistical classification framework was developed to diagnose cytomegalovirus status using the catalog of TCR beta chain sequences. In a later analysis, V and J genes were assigned by comparing TCR nucleotide sequences against IMGT/GENE-DB human TR gene sequences. In a later analysis, CDR3 sequences and most-parsimonious VDJ recombination scenarios were assigned using the TCRdist pipeline. A later analysis defined each TCR beta chain by its CDR3 amino acid sequence plus V-gene family, and excluded reads lacking a unique V-gene family. In a later analysis, around 600 highly shared, low-generation-probability nucleotide sequences were removed to address suspected cross-contamination and a sequencing artifact. For each public chain, a later analysis derived a clonal expansion index from normalized ranks of inferred template counts within each repertoire. In a later analysis, generation probabilities were computed using a VDJ recombination model fitted to out-of-frame rearrangements, and the results were checked against IGoR. A later analysis scored TCR-TCR, TCR-HLA and TCR-CMV co-occurrence with hypergeometric tests, applying a repertoire-size bias correction to TCR pairs. A later analysis estimated false discovery rates by permuting HLA or CMV assignments 20 times. In a later analysis, co-occurring TCRs were grouped using DBSCAN, and TCRdist sequence similarity was added for clustering within HLA-allele-positive subsets. Co-occurrence clustering excluded repertoires with fewer than 30,000 or more than 120,000 public chains, plus five with anomalous nucleotide sharing. This is the immuneACCESS table as TCRdb keeps it, with only in-frame sequences that have V and J called. A part of the clones is gone; compared with another copy, unresolved V genes explain less than half, and the rest is unexplained. That table is the source of V, J and clone size, and D and trimming were worked out from the DNA. The sample table contains 150,000 or so clones; only one count was recorded for around 9.7% of them. In total, the top ten clones hold 1.8% of the sample.

This entry comes from a study of cytomegalovirus exposure and HLA in healthy donors (TCRdb year 2017). Context from the whole study: In an earlier analysis of several hundred of the donors, about 260 Gb of sequence data and 100 million or so unique TCR beta sequences from roughly 190 million T cells were reported. An early release that covered about 600 HLA-typed donors contained approximately 300 gigabases of sequencing data and about 93 million unique TCR sequences. Of the roughly 400 genotyped donors, roughly 80% fell in the genetic ancestry cluster associated with self-reported Caucasian donors. The study aimed to test whether signatures of past pathogen exposure could be identified by cataloging public T cell receptors. The study profiled the T cell repertoires of hundreds of subjects by immunosequencing and related them to cytomegalovirus serostatus. In addition to the first cohort of about 650 subjects, a separate validation cohort of about 120 different subjects was used. High-throughput TCR immunosequencing, statistical association of individual TCRs with disease status, and machine learning were combined to predict cytomegalovirus infection status. In a later analysis, previously published TCR beta repertoires from 666 donors were re-analyzed and high-resolution HLA genotyping was added so that TCR occurrence patterns could be studied. The later analysis used no new phenotypic data to find candidate immune exposures, relying instead on TCR beta sequences and their occurrence across donors. An earlier analysis of roughly 580 of the donors used high-throughput TCR beta sequencing to judge whether each TCR beta V gene segment behaved as functional or pseudogenic. Alongside the repertoire data, information on donor age, sex, ethnicity and CMV serostatus was compiled. In a later genetic analysis, genome-wide SNP genotypes for about three fifths of the roughly 670 donors were used, and that subset was treated as a discovery cohort. Every discovery cohort repertoire had been produced on one sequencing platform. Class I and class II HLA loci were covered by the typing at four-digit resolution. Typing coverage differed by locus: A, B, C, DRB1 and DQB1 were typed in roughly 620-630 donors, DQA1 in 500 to 550, DPA1 in 600 to 610, and DPB1 in about 450. Roughly five DR-DQ haplotypes were treated as single units for association and clustering because of strong linkage in the cohort. Across about 370 genotyped donors of the cohort, an average of approximately 200,000 unique TCR beta nucleotide sequences per donor were sequenced, and approximately 17% of those sequences were non-productive.

Study-wide findings and limitations: In a later analysis, TCR association rates were found to vary across HLA loci, with the most associated TCRs seen for DRB1 alleles and the fewest for HLA-C alleles. In a later genetic analysis, fewer N-insertions in productive TCRs were reported among donors in an Asian-associated ancestry cluster than the roughly 700-donor mean. A later analysis found that HLA-associated TCR beta chains were more clonally expanded and had lower generation probabilities than equally common non-associated chains. Because HLA typing was missing for some donors at each locus, association tests included only the typed subset. Roughly uniform sequencing depth across donors was assumed in presence/absence analyses, although this assumption may not hold. In vitro tests confirmed that three of the cytomegalovirus-associated TCR beta chains recognize cytomegalovirus antigens. Because the 87-base-pair reads could not distinguish some IMGT-functional V segments, including TRBV6-2 and TRBV6-3, those segments were excluded. A further reported finding was that TCR beta sequences accurately predicted the HLA-A and HLA-B alleles for most subjects in the first cohort. According to a later analysis, parvovirus B19, influenza, CMV and Epstein-Barr virus appeared linked to several top co-occurrence clusters. The classifier was reported to diagnose cytomegalovirus status with high specificity and sensitivity in both the original cohort and the validation cohort. In an earlier analysis of some 640 of the donors, most TCR beta V segments were observed in productive rearrangements about 87% or about 30% of the time, broadly matching IMGT annotations. A total of 150 or so TCR beta chains were listed by the study as associated with cytomegalovirus. According to the authors, the approach could potentially be generalized to other disease states and immunological phenotypes. A cluster of highly shared sequence variants was judged likely to be a technical artifact of the sequencing pipeline. For the cohort, immune exposure information was limited to CMV serostatus. When HLA alleles, especially DR and DQ, strongly co-occurred, attributing TCR associations to individual alleles was difficult. Because counts were too low, approximately 18 rarely observed V segments, including chromosome 9 orphons, were excluded from the earlier analysis of under 650 of the donors. In a later genetic analysis, a missense DCLRE1C variant was associated with V-gene and J-gene trimming of TCR beta chains, and the association was replicated in an independent cohort. In a later analysis, most CMV-associated TCR beta chains were found to appear HLA-restricted, with HLA associations seemingly driven largely by CMV exposure. Most TCR sequences were seen in very few donors, while some public TCRs were found in many individuals. In a later analysis, about 16,000 TCR beta sequences were associated with specific HLA alleles at a false discovery rate of 0.05. Only TCR beta chains were sequenced in this cohort, and the absence of alpha or paired-chain data limited detectable features. Linkage disequilibrium might explain the correlated functional status among segregating V segments, but an unknown experimental factor could not be excluded.

The cohort consisted of hundreds of healthy bone marrow donors. At the time of sampling, every cohort member was nominally healthy, though immune exposures that went unrecorded were likely present. The donor tested CMV seronegative, placing the donor among the 350 to 400 seronegative members of the cohort. Each donor provided a peripheral blood sample, and peripheral blood mononuclear cells were used for TCR beta sequencing. Genomic DNA was extracted from the blood cell samples with the Qiagen DNeasy Blood Extraction Kit. The germline V gene gives CDR1 as SGHRS and CDR2 as YFSETQ. V drops 4 bases and J drops 6 bases, leaving 20 bases in between. From cysteine to phenylalanine, the CDR3 is 15 amino acids long. Left in the record is the CDR3 DNA by itself, 45 bases read in frame from the first base.

The sample consisted of PBMCs. The rearranged segments are TRBV5-1 and TRBJ2-7, with TRBD2 perhaps the D gene, on 6 matching bases. This clonotype was obtained from a man aged 45-60 years in good health and CMV-seronegative. The CDR3 has the sequence CASSPTGLEGIEQYF. The nucleotide sequence reads as follows: TGCGCCAGCAGCCCCACGGGACTGGAAGGCATCGAGCAGTACTTC. With all but the CDR3 taken from the reference TRBV5-1 and TRBJ2-7 genes, the full variable domain is: KAGVTQTPRYLIKTRGQQVTLSCSPISGHRSVSWYQQTPGQGLQFLFEYFSETQRNKGNFPGRFSGRQFSNSRSEMNVSTLELGDSALYLCASSPTGLEGIEQYFGPGTRLTVT.